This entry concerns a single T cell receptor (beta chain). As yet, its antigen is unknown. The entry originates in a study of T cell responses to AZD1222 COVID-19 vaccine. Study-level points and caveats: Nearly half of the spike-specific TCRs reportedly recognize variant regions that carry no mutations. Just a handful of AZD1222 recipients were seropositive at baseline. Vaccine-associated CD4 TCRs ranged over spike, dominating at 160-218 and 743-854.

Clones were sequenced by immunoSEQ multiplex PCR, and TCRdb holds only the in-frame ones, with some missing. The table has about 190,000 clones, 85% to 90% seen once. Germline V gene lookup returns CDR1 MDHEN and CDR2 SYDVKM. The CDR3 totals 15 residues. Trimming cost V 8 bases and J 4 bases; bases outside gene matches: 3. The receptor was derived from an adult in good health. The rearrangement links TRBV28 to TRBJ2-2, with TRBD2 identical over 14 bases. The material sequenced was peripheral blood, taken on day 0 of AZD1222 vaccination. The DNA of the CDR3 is TGTGCCAGCGGGACTAGCGGGGGAGTCACCGGGGAGCTGTTTTTT. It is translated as CASGTSGGVTGELFF.